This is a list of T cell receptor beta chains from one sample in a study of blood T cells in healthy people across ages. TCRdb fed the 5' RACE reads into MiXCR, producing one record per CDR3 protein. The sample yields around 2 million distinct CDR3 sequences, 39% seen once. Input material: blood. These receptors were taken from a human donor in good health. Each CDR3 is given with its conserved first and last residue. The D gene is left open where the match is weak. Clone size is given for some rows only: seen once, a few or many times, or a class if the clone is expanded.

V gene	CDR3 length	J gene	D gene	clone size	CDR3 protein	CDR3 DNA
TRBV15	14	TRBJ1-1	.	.	CATRARTPNTEAFF	TGTGCCACCAGAGCACGGACACCGAACACTGAAGCTTTCTTT
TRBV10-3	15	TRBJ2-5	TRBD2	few	CAISRTSGAEETQYF	TGTGCCATCAGTCGGACTAGCGGGGCCGAAGAGACCCAGTACTTC
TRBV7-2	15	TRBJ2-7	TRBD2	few	CASSLGLARNYEQYF	TGTGCCAGCAGCTTAGGACTAGCGAGAAACTACGAGCAGTACTTC
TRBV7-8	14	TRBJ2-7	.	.	CASSPRTHAYEQYF	TGTGCCAGCAGCCCCAGGACCCACGCCTACGAGCAGTACTTC
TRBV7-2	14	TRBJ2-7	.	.	CASSLNAGRYEQYF	TGTGCCAGCAGCTTAAATGCAGGGCGCTACGAGCAGTACTTC
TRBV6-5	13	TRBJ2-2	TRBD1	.	CASRSGQTGELFF	TGTGCCAGCAGATCGGGACAGACCGGGGAGCTGTTTTTT
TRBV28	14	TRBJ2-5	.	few	CASSRPRAFETQYF	TGTGCCAGCAGTCGTCCCCGGGCCTTCGAGACCCAGTACTTC
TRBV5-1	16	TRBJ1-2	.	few	CASSRDPDGTNYGYTF	TGCGCCAGCAGCCGGGACCCTGACGGGACTAACTATGGCTACACCTTC
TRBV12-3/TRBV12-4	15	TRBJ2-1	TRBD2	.	CASSGTSGGLNGQFF	TGTGCCAGCAGTGGGACTAGCGGGGGCCTCAATGGGCAGTTCTTC
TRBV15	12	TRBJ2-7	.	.	CATSRVRDEQYF	TGTGCCACCAGCAGAGTCAGGGACGAGCAGTACTTC
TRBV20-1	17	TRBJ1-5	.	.	CSARAKAPGLGNQPQHF	TGCAGTGCTAGAGCTAAAGCGCCAGGTCTTGGCAATCAGCCCCAGCATTTT
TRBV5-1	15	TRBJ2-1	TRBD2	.	CASSLLGGVHNEQFF	TGCGCCAGCAGCTTACTGGGGGGGGTTCACAATGAGCAGTTCTTC
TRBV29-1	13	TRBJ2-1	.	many	CSVEVTGGGEQFF	TGCAGCGTTGAAGTGACAGGCGGGGGAGAGCAGTTCTTC
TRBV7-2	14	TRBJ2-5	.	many	CASSPPKGYETQYF	TGTGCCAGCAGCCCGCCTAAGGGGTACGAGACCCAGTACTTC
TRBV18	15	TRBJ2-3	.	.	CASSRSSGPTDTQYF	TGTGCCAGCTCACGCTCCTCGGGGCCCACAGATACGCAGTATTTT
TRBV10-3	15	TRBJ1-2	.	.	CAISDPRVKLYGYTF	TGTGCCATCAGTGATCCCAGGGTTAAACTCTATGGCTACACCTTC
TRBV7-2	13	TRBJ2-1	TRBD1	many	CASSSTGGNEQFF	TGTGCCAGCAGTTCTACAGGGGGCAATGAGCAGTTCTTC
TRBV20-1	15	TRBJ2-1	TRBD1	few	CSAIRTGDSLNEQFF	TGCAGTGCTATAAGGACAGGGGATTCTCTCAATGAGCAGTTCTTC
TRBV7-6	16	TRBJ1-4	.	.	CASSYTGLGTNEKLFF	TGTGCCAGCAGCTACACAGGGTTGGGAACTAATGAAAAACTGTTTTTT
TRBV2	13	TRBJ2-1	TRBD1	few	CASRPTGANEQFF	TGTGCCAGCAGGCCTACAGGGGCCAATGAGCAGTTCTTC
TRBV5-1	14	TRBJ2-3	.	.	CASIGGSATDTQYF	TGCGCCAGCATTGGGGGGAGCGCAACAGATACGCAGTATTTT
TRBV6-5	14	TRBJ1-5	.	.	CASSYQSGNQPQHF	TGTGCCAGCAGTTACCAGAGCGGCAATCAGCCCCAGCATTTT
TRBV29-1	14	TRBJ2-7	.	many	CSVSREGRSYEQYF	TGCAGCGTCAGCCGGGAAGGCCGGTCCTACGAGCAGTACTTC
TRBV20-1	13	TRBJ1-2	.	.	CSARDQRDYGYTF	TGCAGTGCTAGGGACCAGAGGGACTATGGCTACACCTTC
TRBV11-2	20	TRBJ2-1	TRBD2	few	CASSLDGPLAGVGKDNEQFF	TGTGCCAGCAGCTTAGATGGCCCACTAGCGGGGGTAGGGAAAGACAATGAGCAGTTCTTC
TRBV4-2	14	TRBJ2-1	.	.	CASSPRVGYNEQFF	TGTGCCAGCAGCCCACGGGTAGGATACAATGAGCAGTTCTTC
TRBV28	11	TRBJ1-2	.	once	CAGSSLRGYTF	TGTGCCGGCAGCTCTCTCCGCGGCTACACCTTC
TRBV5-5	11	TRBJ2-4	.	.	CASIQGAAQYF	TGTGCCAGCATCCAAGGAGCTGCGCAGTACTTC
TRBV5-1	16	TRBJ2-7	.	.	CASSPSRTVSSYEQYF	TGCGCCAGCAGCCCCTCCCGGACGGTGAGCTCCTACGAGCAGTACTTC
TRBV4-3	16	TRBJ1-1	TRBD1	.	CASSQGTGRRPTEAFF	TGCGCCAGCAGCCAAGGGACAGGGAGGAGGCCCACTGAAGCTTTCTTT
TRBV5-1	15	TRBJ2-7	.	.	CASSITPEKSYEQYF	TGCGCCAGCAGCATTACCCCGGAGAAATCCTACGAGCAGTACTTC
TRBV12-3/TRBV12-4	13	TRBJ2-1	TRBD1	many	CASSSSLGQGQFF	TGTGCCAGCAGTTCTTCCCTAGGACAGGGGCAGTTCTTC
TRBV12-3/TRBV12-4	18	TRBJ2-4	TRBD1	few	CASSSRDRGSIAKNIQYF	TGTGCCAGCAGTAGCCGGGACAGGGGTTCTATAGCCAAAAACATTCAGTACTTC
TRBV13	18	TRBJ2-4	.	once	CASSEDADIADRRVPQYF	TGTGCCAGCAGTGAAGATGCTGATATTGCGGACAGAAGAGTGCCCCAGTACTTC